These 19 T cell receptor beta chains were all obtained from the same sample, sequenced in a study of cytotoxic CD8 clonotypes in ibrutinib-treated CLL. Assay used: immunoSEQ multiplex PCR; TCRdb lists only in-frame clones, some missing. Of 300,000 to 400,000 clones listed, roughly 67% are singletons. Source: PBMCs, taken after 36 months of ibrutinib treatment. The receptors stem from a human donor with chronic lymphocytic leukemia.

The V and J genes are TRBV9 and TRBJ2-5, with D unresolved. This CDR3 spans 15 amino acids. The V gene lost 0 bases and the J gene lost 2 bases, with 11 bases spanning the gap. In germline, CDR1 is SGDLS, CDR2 YYNGEE. CDR3 coding DNA: TGTGCCAGCAGCGTAGGATTCACCCTGCAAGAGACCCAGTACTTC. The encoded protein is CASSVGFTLQETQYF.

The chain is built from TRBV11-2 and TRBJ2-7; a weak D match, TRBD1 (6 bases). Germline V gene sequence: CDR1 SGHAT, CDR2 FQNNGV. CDR3 length equals 15 residues. With 3 bases removed from V and 3 bases from J, the gap between germline ends came to 15 bases. CDR3 sequence reads: CASSFWQGIGYEQYF. In DNA form, the CDR3 reads TGTGCCAGCAGCTTTTGGCAGGGGATAGGCTACGAGCAGTACTTC.

The chain combines TRBV7-2 with TRBJ2-3, with TRBD2 matching 9 bases. The CDR3 runs 16 residues. V lost 4 bases and J lost 6; bases outside the gene matches: 11. Germline V gene lookup returns CDR1 SGHTA and CDR2 FQGNSA. CDR3 loop: CASSWRRLAGPDTQYF. The DNA for the CDR3 is TGTGCCAGCAGCTGGCGTAGGCTAGCGGGACCTGATACGCAGTATTTT.

The CDR3 region has the DNA TGTGCCAGCAGCTTACAAGGGTTCAATCAGCCCCAGCATTTT. Translated: CASSLQGFNQPQHF. The chain uses TRBV7-9 and TRBJ1-5; no clear D gene. Germline lookup yields CDR1 SEHNR and CDR2 FQNEAQ (reference sequence). Trimming removed 2 bases at V and 3 bases at J, with 8 bases between. The CDR3 contains 14 residues. The complete variable domain, with remaining parts taken from reference TRBV7-9 and TRBJ1-5, reads DTGVSQNPRHKITKRGQNVTFRCDPISEHNRLYWYRQTLGQGPEFLTYFQNEAQLEKSRLLSDRFSAERPKGSFSTLEIQRTEQGDSAMYLCASSLQGFNQPQHFGDGTRLSIL.

This clone was picked up a small number of times. The chain couples TRBV4-1 to TRBJ2-3, with 13 bases fitting TRBD2. J was trimmed by 2 bases and V by 0 bases; bases with no gene match: 2. CDR1 is MGHRA and CDR2 is YSYEKL in the germline V gene. The CDR3 loop spans 17 amino acids. CDR3 DNA sequence: TGCGCCAGCAGCCAAGATGGGACTAGCGGGACCACAGATACGCAGTATTTT. As protein: CASSQDGTSGTTDTQYF.

The chain links TRBV4-1 to TRBJ2-5; TRBD1 agrees at 7 bases. Losses at the gene ends were 1 base for V and 5 bases for J; bases not matched to a gene: 4. This CDR3 region has 14 residues. Germline assignment: CDR1 MGHRA and CDR2 YSYEKL. Here the CDR3 reads CASSQVGGWETQYF. The CDR3, as DNA: TGCGCCAGCAGCCAAGTAGGGGGCTGGGAGACCCAGTACTTC.

The chain carries TRBV2 and TRBJ2-3; possible D gene TRBD2, 6 bases. Germline V CDR1 and CDR2: SNHLY, FYNNEI. This CDR3 contains 15 residues. The V end lost 1 base, the J end lost 2 bases, and 10 bases lay between the germline ends. The CDR3 sequence is CASSEVAGPTDTQYF. CDR3 nucleotides: TGTGCCAGCAGTGAAGTTGCGGGACCCACAGATACGCAGTATTTT.

This sequence joins TRBV6-1 and TRBJ2-1; D call uncertain. Germline V gene sequence: CDR1 MNHNS, CDR2 SASEGT. V was shortened by 5 bases and J by 7 bases, with 6 bases between the two germline ends. The CDR3 runs 11 residues. CDR3 loop: CASSYGNEQFF. The CDR3 bases are TGTGCCAGCAGTTATGGGAATGAGCAGTTCTTC.

The chain has TRBV6-6 and TRBJ1-5; no reliable D call. Between the trimmed V and J ends, which lost 3 bases and 6 bases, there was a span of 9 bases. Germline V lookup: CDR1 MNHNY, CDR2 SVGAGI (reference sequence). This CDR3 is built from 13 residues. CDR3 amino acids: CASSYRQTQPQHF. As DNA, the CDR3 is TGTGCCAGCAGTTATCGGCAAACTCAGCCCCAGCATTTT.

The chain joins TRBV4-1 to TRBJ1-1; D is undetermined. The V gene's germline CDR1 is MGHRA and CDR2 YSYEKL. The CDR3 extends over 16 amino acids. Trimming took off 4 bases at V and 2 bases at J, with 17 bases between the two ends. CDR3 loop: CASSPPAARGNTEAFF. Here the CDR3 DNA reads TGCGCCAGCAGCCCCCCAGCCGCACGAGGAAACACTGAAGCTTTCTTT.

This sequence joins TRBV6-5 and TRBJ1-1, with D tentatively TRBD1 (5 bases). The V and J ends lost 7 bases and 0 bases respectively, with 12 bases between them. The CDR3 consists of 14 residues. CDR1 is MNHEY, CDR2 SVGAGI, per germline. CDR3 region: CASINRGLNTEAFF. DNA for the CDR3: TGTGCCAGCATCAACCGGGGCTTGAACACTGAAGCTTTCTTT.

This clone was seen a few times. V and J are TRBV2 and TRBJ1-2, with 8 bases fitting TRBD1. CDR1 and CDR2 (germline): SNHLY, FYNNEI. Trimming removed 4 bases from V and 6 bases from J; junction bases left unmatched: 4. The CDR3 has 13 residues. The CDR3 sequence is CASSAGGWDGYTF. In nucleotides, the CDR3 is TGTGCCAGCAGTGCAGGGGGCTGGGATGGCTACACCTTC.

The V call is TRBV27, the J call TRBJ2-1; 10 bases map to TRBD2. CDR1 and CDR2 (germline): MNHEY, SMNVEV (reference sequence). V was pared by 0 bases and J by 5 bases, with 7 bases of the junction left unmatched. The CDR3 runs 17 residues. This CDR3 is CASSLSATTSGDNEQFF. CDR3 bases: TGTGCCAGCAGTTTATCCGCTACTACTAGCGGGGACAATGAGCAGTTCTTC.

This clone came up a few times. The rearrangement links TRBV9 to TRBJ2-2; D uncertain. The V end was cut by 3 bases, the J end by 5 bases, with 2 bases between. Germline V gene data show CDR1 as SGDLS and CDR2 as YYNGEE. This CDR3 is 11 amino acids long. For the CDR3, the DNA is TGTGCCAGCAGCGCAACCGGGGAGCTGTTTTTT. The encoded protein is CASSATGELFF. Filled out from reference TRBV9 and TRBJ2-2, the complete variable domain reads DSGVTQTPKHLITATGQRVTLRCSPRSGDLSVYWYQQSLDQGLQFLIQYYNGEERAKGNILERFSAQQFPDLHSELNLSSLELGDSALYFCASSATGELFFGEGSRLTVL.

Only one count was recorded for this clone. The chain has TRBV27 and TRBJ2-7; D remains unclear. CDR1 is MNHEY and CDR2 is SMNVEV in the germline V gene (reference sequence). V was trimmed by 3 bases and J by 1 base, leaving 13 bases between them. The length of the CDR3 is 15 residues. CDR3 protein: CASSFTATPSYEQYF. For the CDR3, the DNA is TGTGCCAGCAGTTTCACTGCGACTCCGTCCTACGAGCAGTACTTC.

This clone has a single count. The chain is built from TRBV12-5 and TRBJ1-4; D call uncertain. With 6 bases removed from V and 2 bases from J, the gap between germline ends came to 16 bases. The CDR3 is 16 amino acids. Germline V gene data show CDR1 as LGHNT and CDR2 as FRNRAP. In DNA form, the CDR3 reads TGTGCTAGTGGCATAAGTATTCTGGGCACTAATGAAAAACTGTTTTTT. Protein sequence: CASGISILGTNEKLFF.

This clone was observed a few times. V is TRBV6-5 and J is TRBJ2-1; 8 positions match TRBD2. The CDR3 extends over 15 amino acids. CDR1 is MNHEY, CDR2 SVGAGI, per germline. V gave up 4 bases and J gave up 7 bases; unmatched junction bases: 9. The CDR3 DNA follows: TGTGCCAGCAGTTCACCCGGGGGGGCATGGAATGAGCAGTTCTTC. Encoded protein: CASSSPGGAWNEQFF.

V is TRBV2 and J is TRBJ2-3; tentatively, D is TRBD1 (6 bases). V was cut by 8 bases and J by 4 bases, with 13 bases left in between. Per germline, CDR1 SNHLY and CDR2 FYNNEI. This CDR3 spans 13 amino acids. The CDR3 nucleotides read TGTGCCAGCGGGCAGGGGTTGGCAGATACGCAGTATTTT. As protein: CASGQGLADTQYF.

CDR3 sequence (DNA): TGTGCCAGCAGTTCTCCCCTCAGGGAAAAACTGTTTTTT. It specifies CASSSPLREKLFF. The chain links TRBV27 to TRBJ1-4; D gene uncertain. Germline V lookup: CDR1 MNHEY, CDR2 SMNVEV (reference sequence). The CDR3 runs 13 residues. Trimming cost V 4 bases and J 8 bases, with 11 bases left between them.